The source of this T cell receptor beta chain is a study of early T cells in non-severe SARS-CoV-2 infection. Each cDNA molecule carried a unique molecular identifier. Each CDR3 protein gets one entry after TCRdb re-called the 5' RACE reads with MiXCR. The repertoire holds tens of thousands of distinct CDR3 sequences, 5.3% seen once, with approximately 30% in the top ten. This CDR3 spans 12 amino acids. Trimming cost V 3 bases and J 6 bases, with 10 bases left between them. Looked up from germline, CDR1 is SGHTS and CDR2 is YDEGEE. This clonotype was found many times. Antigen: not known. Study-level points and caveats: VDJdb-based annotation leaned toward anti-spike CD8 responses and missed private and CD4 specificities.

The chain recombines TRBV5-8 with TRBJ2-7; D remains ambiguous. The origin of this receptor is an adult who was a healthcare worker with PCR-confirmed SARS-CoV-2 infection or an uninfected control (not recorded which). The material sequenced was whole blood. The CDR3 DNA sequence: TGTGCCAGCAGCTCCCGCCTCGCCGAGCAGTACTTC. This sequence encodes CASSSRLAEQYF.